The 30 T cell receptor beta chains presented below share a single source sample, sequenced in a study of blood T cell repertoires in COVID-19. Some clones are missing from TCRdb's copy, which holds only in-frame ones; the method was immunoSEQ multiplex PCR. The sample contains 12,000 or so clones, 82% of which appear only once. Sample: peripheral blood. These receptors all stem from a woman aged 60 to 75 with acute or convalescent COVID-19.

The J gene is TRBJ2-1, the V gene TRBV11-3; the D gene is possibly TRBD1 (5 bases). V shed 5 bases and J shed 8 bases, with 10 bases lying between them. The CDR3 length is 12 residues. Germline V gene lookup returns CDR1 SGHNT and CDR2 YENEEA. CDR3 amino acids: CASSLQGDEQFF. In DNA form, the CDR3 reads TGTGCCAGCAGCCTCCAGGGCGATGAGCAGTTCTTC.

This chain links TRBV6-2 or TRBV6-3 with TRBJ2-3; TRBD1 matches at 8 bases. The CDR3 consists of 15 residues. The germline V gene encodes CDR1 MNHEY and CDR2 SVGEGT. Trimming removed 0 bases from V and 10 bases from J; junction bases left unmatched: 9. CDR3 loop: CASSYSRTGFSAQYF. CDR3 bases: TGTGCCAGCAGTTACTCCCGGACAGGGTTCTCTGCGCAGTATTTT.

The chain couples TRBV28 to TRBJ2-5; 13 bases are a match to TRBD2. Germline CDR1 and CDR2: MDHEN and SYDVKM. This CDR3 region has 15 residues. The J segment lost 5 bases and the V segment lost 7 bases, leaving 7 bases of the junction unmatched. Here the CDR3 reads CASTRGLAGVETQYF. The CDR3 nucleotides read TGTGCCAGCACCCGTGGACTAGCGGGGGTGGAGACCCAGTACTTC.

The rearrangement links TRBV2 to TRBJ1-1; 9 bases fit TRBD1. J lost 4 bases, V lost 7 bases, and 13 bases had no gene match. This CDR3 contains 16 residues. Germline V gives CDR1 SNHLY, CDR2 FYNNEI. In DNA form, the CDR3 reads TGTGCCAGCACTACGGGACAGGGAGCTTTAATCACTGAAGCTTTCTTT. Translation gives CASTTGQGALITEAFF.

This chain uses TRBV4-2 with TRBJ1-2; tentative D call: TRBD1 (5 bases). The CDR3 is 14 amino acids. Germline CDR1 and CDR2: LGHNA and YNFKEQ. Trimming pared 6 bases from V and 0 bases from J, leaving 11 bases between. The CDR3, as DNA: TGTGCCAGCAGGCAGGGCACTTCTAACTATGGCTACACCTTC. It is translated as CASRQGTSNYGYTF.

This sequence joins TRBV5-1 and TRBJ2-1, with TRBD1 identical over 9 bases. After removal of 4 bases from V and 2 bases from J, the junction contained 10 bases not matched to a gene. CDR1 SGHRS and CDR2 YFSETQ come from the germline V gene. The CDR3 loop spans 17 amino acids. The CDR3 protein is CASSIVPGQGTYNEQFF. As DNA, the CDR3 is TGCGCCAGCAGCATAGTACCGGGACAGGGCACCTACAATGAGCAGTTCTTC. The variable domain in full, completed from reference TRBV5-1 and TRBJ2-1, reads KAGVTQTPRYLIKTRGQQVTLSCSPISGHRSVSWYQQTPGQGLQFLFEYFSETQRNKGNFPGRFSGRQFSNSRSEMNVSTLELGDSALYLCASSIVPGQGTYNEQFFGPGTRLTVL.

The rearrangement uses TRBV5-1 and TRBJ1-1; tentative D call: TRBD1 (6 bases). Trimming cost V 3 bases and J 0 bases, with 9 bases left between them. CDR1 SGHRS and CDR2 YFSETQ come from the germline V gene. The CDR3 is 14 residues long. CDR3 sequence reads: CASSSTGVNTEAFF. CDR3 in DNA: TGCGCCAGCAGCTCGACAGGAGTGAACACTGAAGCTTTCTTT.

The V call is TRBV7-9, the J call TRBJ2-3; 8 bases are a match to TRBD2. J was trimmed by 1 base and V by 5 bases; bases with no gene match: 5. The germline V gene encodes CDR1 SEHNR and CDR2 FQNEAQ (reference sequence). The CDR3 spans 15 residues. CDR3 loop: CASSKPGLGTDTQYF. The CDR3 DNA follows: TGTGCCAGCAGCAAACCGGGACTAGGCACAGATACGCAGTATTTT.

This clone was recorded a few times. The CDR3 sequence: CSVAGTGVSYTF. Here the CDR3 DNA reads TGCAGCGTCGCCGGGACAGGGGTCTCCTACACCTTC. This sequence joins TRBV29-1 and TRBJ1-2; 10 nucleotides line up with TRBD1. CDR3 length: 12 amino acids. The J segment lost 10 bases and the V segment lost 6 bases, leaving 8 bases of the junction unmatched. Germline V gene lookup returns CDR1 SQVTM and CDR2 ANQGSEA. The variable domain in full, completed from reference TRBV29-1 and TRBJ1-2, reads SAVISQKPSRDICQRGTSLTIQCQVDSQVTMMFWYRQQPGQSLTLIATANQGSEATYESGFVIDKFPISRPNLTFSTLTVSNMSPEDSSIYLCSVAGTGVSYTFGSGTRLTVV.

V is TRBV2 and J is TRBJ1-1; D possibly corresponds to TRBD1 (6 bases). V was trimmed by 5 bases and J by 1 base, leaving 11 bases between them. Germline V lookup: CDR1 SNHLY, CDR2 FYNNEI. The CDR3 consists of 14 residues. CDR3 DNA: TGTGCCAGCAGTTGGACAGTCTCGAACACTGAAGCTTTCTTT. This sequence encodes CASSWTVSNTEAFF.

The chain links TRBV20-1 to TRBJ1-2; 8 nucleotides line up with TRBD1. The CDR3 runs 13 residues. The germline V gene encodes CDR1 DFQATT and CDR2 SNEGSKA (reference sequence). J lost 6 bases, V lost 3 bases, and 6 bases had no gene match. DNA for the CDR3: TGCAGTGCTAGTCTGGACAGGGTGGATGGCTACACCTTC. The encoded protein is CSASLDRVDGYTF.

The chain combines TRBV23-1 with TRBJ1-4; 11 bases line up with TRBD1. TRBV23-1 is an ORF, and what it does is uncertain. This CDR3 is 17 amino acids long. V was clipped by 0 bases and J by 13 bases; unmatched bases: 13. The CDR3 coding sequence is TGCGCCAGCAGTCAATCGGGCAGGGACAGGGGGAATGGAGGACTGTTTTTT. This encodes CASSQSGRDRGNGGLFF.

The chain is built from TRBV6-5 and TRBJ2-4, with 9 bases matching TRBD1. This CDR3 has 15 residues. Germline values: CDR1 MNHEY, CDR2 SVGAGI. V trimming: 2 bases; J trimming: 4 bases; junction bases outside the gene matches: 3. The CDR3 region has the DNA TGTGCCAGCAGTTACCGGACAGGGGTTAAAAACATTCAGTACTTC. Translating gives CASSYRTGVKNIQYF.

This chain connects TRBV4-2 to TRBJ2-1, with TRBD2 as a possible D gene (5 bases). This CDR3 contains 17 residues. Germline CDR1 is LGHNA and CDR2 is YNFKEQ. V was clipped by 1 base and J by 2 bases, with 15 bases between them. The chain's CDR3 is CASSQVQQARAYNEQFF. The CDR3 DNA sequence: TGTGCCAGCAGCCAAGTCCAGCAAGCGAGGGCCTACAATGAGCAGTTCTTC.

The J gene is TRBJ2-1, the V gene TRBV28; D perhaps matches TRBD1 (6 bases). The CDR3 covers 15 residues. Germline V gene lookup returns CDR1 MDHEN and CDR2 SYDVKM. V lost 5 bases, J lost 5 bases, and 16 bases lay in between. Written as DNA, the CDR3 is TGTGCCAGCAGTCCAGAAACAGGGTTCGACAATGAGCAGTTCTTC. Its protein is CASSPETGFDNEQFF.

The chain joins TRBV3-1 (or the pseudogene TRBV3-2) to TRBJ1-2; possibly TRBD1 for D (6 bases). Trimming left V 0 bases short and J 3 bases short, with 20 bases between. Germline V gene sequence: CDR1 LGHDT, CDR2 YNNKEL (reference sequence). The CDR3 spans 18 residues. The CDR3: CASSQDSGGLKADYGYTF. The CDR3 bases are TGTGCCAGCAGCCAAGATAGTGGGGGCTTAAAAGCGGACTATGGCTACACCTTC.

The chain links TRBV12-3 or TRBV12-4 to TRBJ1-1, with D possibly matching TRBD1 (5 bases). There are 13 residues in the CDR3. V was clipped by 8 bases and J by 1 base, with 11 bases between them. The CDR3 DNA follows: TGTGCCAGCGGGGCCCTAAGGAACACTGAAGCTTTCTTT. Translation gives CASGALRNTEAFF.

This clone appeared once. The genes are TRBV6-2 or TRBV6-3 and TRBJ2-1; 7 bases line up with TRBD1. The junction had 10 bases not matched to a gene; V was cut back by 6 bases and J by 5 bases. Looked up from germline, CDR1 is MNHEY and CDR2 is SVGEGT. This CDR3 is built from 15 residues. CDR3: CASSQQGSPNNEQFF. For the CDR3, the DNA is TGTGCCAGCAGCCAACAGGGGAGCCCCAACAATGAGCAGTTCTTC.

DNA of the CDR3: TGTGCCAGCAGCGTAGGTAGCGGGGAATATCCAGATACGCAGTATTTT. Its protein is CASSVGSGEYPDTQYF. The chain joins TRBV9 to TRBJ2-3; 8 nucleotides line up with TRBD2. V shed 0 bases and J 4 bases; nucleotides not matched to a gene: 7. Germline V gene data show CDR1 as SGDLS and CDR2 as YYNGEE. CDR3 size: 16 residues. Full variable domain (remainder filled in from reference TRBV9 and TRBJ2-3): DSGVTQTPKHLITATGQRVTLRCSPRSGDLSVYWYQQSLDQGLQFLIQYYNGEERAKGNILERFSAQQFPDLHSELNLSSLELGDSALYFCASSVGSGEYPDTQYFGPGTRLTVL.

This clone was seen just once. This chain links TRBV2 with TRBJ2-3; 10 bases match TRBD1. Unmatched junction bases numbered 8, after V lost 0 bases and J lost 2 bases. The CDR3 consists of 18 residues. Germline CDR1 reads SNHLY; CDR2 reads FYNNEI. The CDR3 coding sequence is TGTGCCAGCAGTGAAGCTCGGCCGGGACAGGGGCCCACAGATACGCAGTATTTT. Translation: CASSEARPGQGPTDTQYF.

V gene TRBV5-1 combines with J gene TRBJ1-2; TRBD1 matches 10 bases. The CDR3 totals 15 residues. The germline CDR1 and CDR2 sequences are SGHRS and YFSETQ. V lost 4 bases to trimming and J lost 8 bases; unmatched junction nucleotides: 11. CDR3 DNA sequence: TGCGCCAGCAGCAAATTCGGGGACAGGGGCTGGGGCTACACCTTC. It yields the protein CASSKFGDRGWGYTF.

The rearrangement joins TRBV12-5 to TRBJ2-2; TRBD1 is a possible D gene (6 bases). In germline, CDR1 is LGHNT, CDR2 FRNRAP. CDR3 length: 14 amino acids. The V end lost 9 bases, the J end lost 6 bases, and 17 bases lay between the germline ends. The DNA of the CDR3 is TGTGCTAGCTCCGGGACACCCTCACCCGGGGAGCTGTTTTTT. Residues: CASSGTPSPGELFF. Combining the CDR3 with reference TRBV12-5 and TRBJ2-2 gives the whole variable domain DARVTQTPRHKVTEMGQEVTMRCQPILGHNTVFWYRQTMMQGLELLAYFRNRAPLDDSGMPKDRFSAEMPDATLATLKIQPSEPRDSAVYFCASSGTPSPGELFFGEGSRLTVL.

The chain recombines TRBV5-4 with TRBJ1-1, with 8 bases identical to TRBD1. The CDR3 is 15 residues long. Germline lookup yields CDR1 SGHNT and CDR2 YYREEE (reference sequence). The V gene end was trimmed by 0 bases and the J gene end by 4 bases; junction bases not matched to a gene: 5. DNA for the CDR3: TGTGCCAGCAGCTTGGAACAGGGGGTATTCACTGAAGCTTTCTTT. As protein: CASSLEQGVFTEAFF.

Written as DNA, the CDR3 is TGTGCCAGTTTTGGAGGATCTGGAAACACCATATATTTT. Protein product: CASFGGSGNTIYF. This chain connects TRBV12-3 or TRBV12-4 to TRBJ1-3, with D hard to call. V was trimmed by 9 bases and J by 1 base, leaving 10 bases between them. The CDR3 has 13 residues.

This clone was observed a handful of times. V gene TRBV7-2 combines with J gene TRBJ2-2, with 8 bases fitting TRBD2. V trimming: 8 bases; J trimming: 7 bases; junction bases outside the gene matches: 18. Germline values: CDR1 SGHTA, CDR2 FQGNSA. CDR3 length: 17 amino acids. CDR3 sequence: CASGYLGGGRSGGELFF. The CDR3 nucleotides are TGTGCCAGCGGCTACCTCGGCGGGGGGAGGTCGGGCGGGGAGCTGTTTTTT.

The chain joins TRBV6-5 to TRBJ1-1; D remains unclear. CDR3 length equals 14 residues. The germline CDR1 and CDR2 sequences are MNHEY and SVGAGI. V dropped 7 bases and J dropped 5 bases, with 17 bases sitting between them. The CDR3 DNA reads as TGTGCCAGCACCAAGGAGGGAGAGTGGACTGAAGCTTTCTTT. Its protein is CASTKEGEWTEAFF.

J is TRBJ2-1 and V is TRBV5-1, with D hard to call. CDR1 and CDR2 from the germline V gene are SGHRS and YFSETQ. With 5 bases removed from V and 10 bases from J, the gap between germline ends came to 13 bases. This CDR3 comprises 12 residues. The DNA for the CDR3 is TGCGCCAGCAGAGGATTACCCGGGGAGCAGTTCTTC. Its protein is CASRGLPGEQFF.

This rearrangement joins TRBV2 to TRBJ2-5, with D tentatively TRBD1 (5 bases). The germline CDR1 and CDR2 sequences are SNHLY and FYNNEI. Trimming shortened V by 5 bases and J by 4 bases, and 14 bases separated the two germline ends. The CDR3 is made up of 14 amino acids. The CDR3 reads CASSIQAIGETQYF. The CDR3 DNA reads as TGTGCCAGCAGTATACAGGCGATTGGAGAGACCCAGTACTTC.

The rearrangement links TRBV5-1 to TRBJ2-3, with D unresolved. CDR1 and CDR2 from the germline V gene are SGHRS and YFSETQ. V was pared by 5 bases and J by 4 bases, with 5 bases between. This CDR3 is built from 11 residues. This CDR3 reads CASSSSDTQYF. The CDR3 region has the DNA TGCGCCAGCAGTTCCTCAGATACGCAGTATTTT.

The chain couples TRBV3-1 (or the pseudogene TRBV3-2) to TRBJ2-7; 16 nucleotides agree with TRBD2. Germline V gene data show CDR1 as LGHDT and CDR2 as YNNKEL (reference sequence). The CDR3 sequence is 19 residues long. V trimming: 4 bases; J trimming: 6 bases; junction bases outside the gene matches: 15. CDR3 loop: CASSRRGLAGGPGSREQYF. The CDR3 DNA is TGTGCCAGCAGCCGCCGGGGACTAGCGGGGGGGCCTGGGTCCCGCGAGCAGTACTTC.